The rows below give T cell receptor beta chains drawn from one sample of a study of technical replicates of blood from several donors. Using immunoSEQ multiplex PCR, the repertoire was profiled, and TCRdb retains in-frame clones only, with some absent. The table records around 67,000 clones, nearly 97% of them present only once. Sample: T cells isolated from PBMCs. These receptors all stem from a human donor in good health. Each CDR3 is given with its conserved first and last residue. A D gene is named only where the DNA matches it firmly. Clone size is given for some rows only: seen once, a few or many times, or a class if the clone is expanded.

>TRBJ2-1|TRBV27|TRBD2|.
CASSWEGNEQFF
TGTGCCAGCAGCTGGGAGGGGAATGAGCAGTTCTTC
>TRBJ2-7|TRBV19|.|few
CASSTQSGYEQYF
TGTGCCAGTAGTACGCAGTCGGGATACGAGCAGTACTTC
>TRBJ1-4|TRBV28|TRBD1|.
CASRGTGTGNGKLFF
TGTGCTAGCCGGGGCACGGGGACAGGGAATGGAAAACTGTTTTTT
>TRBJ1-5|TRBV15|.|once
CATSPLGGEEQPQHF
TGTGCCACTAGCCCTTTGGGAGGGGAGGAGCAGCCCCAGCATTTT
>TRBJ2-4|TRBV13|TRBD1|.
CASSLRDSKNIQYF
TGTGCCAGCAGCTTACGGGACAGCAAAAACATTCAGTACTTC
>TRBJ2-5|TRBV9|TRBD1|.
CASSASTGWETQYF
TGTGCCAGCAGCGCTTCGACAGGGTGGGAGACCCAGTACTTC
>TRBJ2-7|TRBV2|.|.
CASSELGGTYEQYF
TGTGCCAGCAGTGAACTCGGGGGAACCTACGAGCAGTACTTC
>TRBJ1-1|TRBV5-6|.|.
CASSLQQNMNTEAFF
TGTGCCAGCAGCTTGCAACAGAACATGAACACTGAAGCTTTCTTT
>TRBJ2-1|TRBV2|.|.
CASGWGPTYNEQFF
TGTGCCAGCGGGTGGGGGCCGACCTACAATGAGCAGTTCTTC
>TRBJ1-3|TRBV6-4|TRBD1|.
CASSQTGGSGNTIYF
TGTGCCAGCAGTCAAACAGGGGGATCTGGAAACACCATATATTTT
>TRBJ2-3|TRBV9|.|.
CASSPLGSSGTDTQYF
TGTGCCAGCAGCCCACTCGGGTCTTCGGGCACAGATACGCAGTATTTT
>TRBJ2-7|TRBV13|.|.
CASSLVREADSYEQYF
TGTGCCAGCAGCTTAGTACGAGAGGCCGACTCCTACGAGCAGTACTTC
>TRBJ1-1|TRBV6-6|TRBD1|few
CASSTGAEAFF
TGTGCCAGCAGTACAGGGGCTGAAGCTTTCTTT
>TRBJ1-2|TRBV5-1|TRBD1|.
CASSDTTGEGGYTF
TGCGCCAGCAGCGACACTACAGGGGAAGGGGGCTACACCTTC
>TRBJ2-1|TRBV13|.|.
CASSYHGVNNEQFF
TGTGCCAGCAGCTATCACGGGGTTAACAATGAGCAGTTCTTC
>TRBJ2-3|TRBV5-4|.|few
CASSFSRSGGTDTQYF
TGTGCCAGCAGCTTTTCACGTTCGGGAGGCACAGATACGCAGTATTTT
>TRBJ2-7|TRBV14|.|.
CASSQEMASWEQYF
TGTGCCAGCAGCCAAGAGATGGCCTCGTGGGAGCAGTACTTC
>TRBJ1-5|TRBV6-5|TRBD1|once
CASSYGTGNQPQHF
TGTGCCAGCAGTTACGGGACAGGCAATCAGCCCCAGCATTTT
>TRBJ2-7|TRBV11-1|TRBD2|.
CASSSSGSSYEQYF
TGTGCCAGCAGCTCTAGCGGGAGCTCCTACGAGCAGTACTTC
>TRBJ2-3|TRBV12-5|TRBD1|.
CASGSGQAGTDTQYF
TGTGCTAGTGGGTCGGGACAGGCGGGCACAGATACGCAGTATTTT
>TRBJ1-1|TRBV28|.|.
CASSLGSAAEAFF
TGTGCCAGCAGTTTAGGGTCCGCGGCTGAAGCTTTCTTT
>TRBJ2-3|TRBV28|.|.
CASTRSSVNTQYF
TGTGCCAGCACTCGTTCCTCGGTGAATACGCAGTATTTT
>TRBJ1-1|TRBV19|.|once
CASSIEATAMNTEAFF
TGTGCCAGTAGTATAGAAGCGACAGCCATGAACACTGAAGCTTTCTTT
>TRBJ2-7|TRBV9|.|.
CASSVAPHTEQYF
TGTGCCAGCAGCGTAGCCCCCCACACAGAGCAGTACTTC
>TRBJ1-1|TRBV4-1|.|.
CASSQEVEQGWTEAFF
TGCGCCAGCAGCCAAGAGGTCGAACAGGGTTGGACTGAAGCTTTCTTT
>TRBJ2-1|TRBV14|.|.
CASSLGSRQFF
TGTGCCAGCAGCCTTGGCAGTCGGCAGTTCTTC
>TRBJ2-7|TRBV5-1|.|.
CASSLGSIKPYEQYF
TGCGCCAGCAGCTTGGGCAGTATAAAACCATACGAGCAGTACTTC
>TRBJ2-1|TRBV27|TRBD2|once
CASSLIAGGRGEQFF
TGTGCCAGCAGTTTAATAGCGGGGGGGCGAGGGGAGCAGTTCTTC
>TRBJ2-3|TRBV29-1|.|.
CSVVSYTQYF
TGCAGCGTTGTTTCCTATACGCAGTATTTT
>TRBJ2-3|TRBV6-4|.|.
CASSGGPSTTDTQYF
TGTGCCAGCAGTGGTGGTCCCTCCACAACAGATACGCAGTATTTT
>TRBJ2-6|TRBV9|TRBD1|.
CASTPGGQAVGANVLTF
TGTGCCAGCACGCCAGGGGGACAGGCTGTCGGGGCCAACGTCCTGACTTTC
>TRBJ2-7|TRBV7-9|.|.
CASSLTGRGEQYF
TGTGCCAGCAGCCTTACAGGGAGAGGCGAGCAGTACTTC